The clone carrying this T cell receptor (beta chain) came up once. This specimen belongs to a study of blood T cell repertoires in COVID-19. Across the study: The United States, Italy and Spain supplied acute and convalescent COVID-19 samples. PBMCs, B-cell-depleted T cells, or T cells were the source of the cDNA or gDNA that made up the material.

The V gene's germline CDR1 is SGHAT and CDR2 FQNNGV. V was clipped by 6 bases and J by 2 bases, with 14 bases between them. The CDR3 has 15 amino acids. Source study methods: Nucleated cell counts were estimated from reference gene primer amplification. Sequenced by immunoSEQ multiplex PCR; TCRdb stores in-frame clones only, minus some. V, J and clone size are taken as reported in that table, and D and trimming were inferred from the DNA itself. The sample records 200,000 to 250,000 clones, approximately 78% being singletons. Seattle participants joined during active infection and were tracked over time.

This sequence was found in a woman of 80 years or more with COVID-19, enrolled during active disease. Material: peripheral blood. V is TRBV11-2 and J is TRBJ2-1; D might be TRBD1 (5 bases). The DNA for the CDR3 is TGTGCCAGCAGTCTAGACAGAAGTACCTACAATGAGCAGTTCTTC. Translated, it gives CASSLDRSTYNEQFF.